This T cell receptor beta chain was sequenced for a study of Ad26.COV2.S vaccination and SARS-CoV-2 variants. The treatment: about 20 received Ad26.COV2.S at low or high dose, single or two shots; five or six received placebo; per-sample allocation not given. Collection of samples fell on day 63 after the first vaccine or placebo injection. This person who donated was an adult of 18-55 years in Boston. Findings of the study overall: TCR breadth and depth analyses may have underestimated total T cell responses.

The CDR3 spans 15 residues. The V and J ends lost 0 bases and 5 bases respectively, with 9 bases between them. Germline V gives CDR1 SGHNT, CDR2 YYREEE (reference sequence). The table came from immunoSEQ multiplex PCR; TCRdb's copy has only in-frame clones and leaves some out. The sample records around 400,000 clones, about four fifths being singletons. This clone was counted only a few times. Its target is unknown. This chain links TRBV5-4 with TRBJ1-6, with D unclear. The receptor comes from a person between 18 and 65 years old who received the Ad26.COV2.S COVID-19 vaccine or a placebo. This specimen was peripheral blood, taken in a trial of Ad26.COV2.S vaccine versus placebo. The DNA for the CDR3 is TGTGCCAGCAGCTTGGGACCGCTACATAATTCACCCCTCCACTTT. This encodes CASSLGPLHNSPLHF.